This paragraph covers one T cell receptor beta chain sequence. Its antigen target is currently unknown. The record has no base qualities; no much larger clone is one base away. Libraries were constructed by the immunoSEQ multiplex PCR assay. The multiplex PCR relied on a mix of 60 forward primers for TCR Vbeta segments and 13 reverse primers for TCR Jbeta segments. A multiplex PCR assay on genomic DNA amplified the CDR3 region of rearranged TCR beta genes. Amplified TCR beta libraries were sequenced as 87-base-pair reads on the Illumina HiSeq System. Turning to the authors' computational methods: In a later analysis, some 80 million unique TCR beta chains were counted across the 500 to 850 repertoires, and approximately 9.9 million of these chains were shared by at least two donors. A nearest-neighbor algorithm error-corrected the raw reads and collapsed the reads into unique sequences, merging closely related sequences to remove PCR and sequencing errors. Alignment of CDR3 sequences to IMGT reference sequences was used to assign V, D and J gene segments. For a sequence to be retained, at least a six-nucleotide match to both a V gene segment and a J gene segment was required. Rearrangements were called productive when the CDR3 lacked stop codons and stayed in frame with V and J; all others were non-productive. CDR3 was defined according to IMGT convention as the region running from the second conserved V-encoded cysteine to the conserved J-encoded phenylalanine. In an earlier analysis of some 550 of the donors, sequences lacking an unambiguous match to a single V gene segment were excluded. In an earlier analysis of around 600 of the donors, V segments were called functional above 56.7% productive rearrangements and were called segregating when the between-donor standard deviation exceeded 5%. To diagnose cytomegalovirus status from the catalog of TCR beta chain sequences, a statistical classification framework was built. A later analysis assigned V and J genes by comparing TCR nucleotide sequences with IMGT/GENE-DB human TR gene sequences. The TCRdist pipeline was used in a later analysis to assign CDR3 sequences and most-parsimonious VDJ recombination scenarios. In a later analysis, each TCR beta chain was defined by its CDR3 amino acid sequence together with its V-gene family, and reads without a unique V-gene family were excluded. A later analysis removed 500 to 650 highly shared, low-generation-probability nucleotide sequences to deal with suspected cross-contamination and a sequencing artifact. In a later analysis, a clonal expansion index was calculated for each public chain from normalized within-repertoire ranks of inferred template counts. In a later analysis, generation probabilities were computed with a VDJ recombination model fitted to out-of-frame rearrangements, and the resulting probabilities were checked against IGoR. In a later analysis, TCR-TCR, TCR-HLA and TCR-CMV co-occurrence was scored with hypergeometric tests, and a repertoire-size bias correction was applied to TCR pairs. To estimate false discovery rates, a later analysis permuted the HLA or CMV assignments 20 times. In a later analysis, co-occurring TCRs were grouped using DBSCAN, with TCRdist sequence similarity added in when clustering inside HLA-allele-positive subsets. For co-occurrence clustering, repertoires with fewer than 30,000 or more than 120,000 public chains were excluded, along with roughly 5 repertoires with anomalous nucleotide sharing. Sourced from immuneACCESS, this table was stored by TCRdb with only in-frame sequences that have V and J called. A share of the clones is absent; for the studies checked, an unresolved V gene accounts for under half, and the remainder has no known explanation. Clone size and the V and J calls come from that table; the DNA yielded D and trimming. This sample has approximately 220,000 clones in its table, and 76% of those were observed once. 0.63% of the sample belongs to the ten largest clones.

This entry comes from a study of cytomegalovirus exposure and HLA in healthy donors (dated by TCRdb to between 2016 and 2019). About the full investigation: According to an earlier analysis of a few hundred of the donors, roughly 180 million T cells yielded 100 million or so unique TCR beta sequences and 250 to 350 Gb of sequence data. An early release covering approximately 600 HLA-typed donors comprised about 300 gigabases of sequencing data and 65 million to 100 million unique TCR sequences. Of the roughly 400 genotyped donors, roughly 80% were placed in the genetic ancestry cluster associated with self-reported Caucasian donors. The study was designed to test whether signatures of past pathogen exposure could be identified by cataloging public T cell receptors. Using immunosequencing, the study profiled T cell repertoires from fewer than 850 subjects and related those repertoires to cytomegalovirus serostatus. In addition to the first cohort of 666 subjects, a separate validation cohort of 120 different subjects was used. The study combined high-throughput TCR immunosequencing, statistical association of individual TCRs with disease status, and machine learning to predict cytomegalovirus infection status. In a later analysis, previously published TCR beta repertoires from about 640 donors were re-analyzed and high-resolution HLA genotyping was added so that TCR occurrence patterns could be studied. The later analysis used no new phenotypic data to find candidate immune exposures, relying instead on TCR beta sequences and their occurrence across donors. To decide whether each TCR beta V gene segment behaved as functional or pseudogenic, an earlier analysis of approximately 620 of the donors relied on high-throughput TCR beta sequencing. Donor age, sex, ethnicity and CMV serostatus were compiled together with the repertoire data. A later genetic analysis took genome-wide SNP genotypes for about 55% of the 666 donors and used that subset as a discovery cohort. Every repertoire in the discovery cohort had been generated on one and the same sequencing platform. Both class I and class II loci were covered by HLA typing, at four-digit resolution. Typing coverage varied by locus: about 629-630 donors for A, B, C, DRB1 and DQB1; roughly 560 for DQA1; 600 to 610 for DPA1; roughly 450 for DPB1. Because of strong linkage in the cohort, roughly 5 DR-DQ haplotypes were treated as single units for association and clustering. On average, around 230,000 unique TCR beta nucleotide sequences were sequenced per donor among more than 350 genotyped donors of the cohort, with 15% to 20% of those sequences being non-productive.

In total, 630 or so healthy bone marrow donors made up the cohort. Cohort members were all nominally healthy when sampled, although unrecorded immune exposures were likely present. The donor was CMV seronegative and was included in the group of a few hundred seronegative cohort members. Every donor gave a peripheral blood sample, and the peripheral blood mononuclear cells from that sample were used for TCR beta sequencing. The Qiagen DNeasy Blood Extraction Kit was used to extract genomic DNA from the blood cell samples. Here is what the overall study found, with its caveats: The cohort was sequenced for TCR beta chains only, and without alpha or paired-chain data the features that could be detected were limited. Correlated functional status among segregating V segments might reflect linkage disequilibrium, but an unknown experimental factor could not be ruled out. In a later genetic analysis, a missense DCLRE1C variant was associated with V-gene and J-gene trimming of TCR beta chains, and the association was replicated in an independent cohort. Because some donors lacked HLA typing at each locus, the association tests relied only on the typed subset. CMV serostatus was the only immune exposure information available for the cohort. Some 15 rarely observed V segments, including chromosome 9 orphons, were excluded from the earlier analysis of several hundred of the donors because counts were too low. A cluster of highly shared sequence variants was judged likely to represent a technical artifact of the sequencing pipeline. In a later analysis, the rate of TCR association differed among HLA loci, with DRB1 alleles having the most associated TCRs and HLA-C alleles having the fewest. A later analysis found that HLA-associated TCR beta chains were more clonally expanded and had lower generation probabilities than equally common non-associated chains. It was suggested by the authors that the approach could potentially be generalized to other disease states and immunological phenotypes. In a later analysis, around 17,000 TCR beta sequences were associated with specific HLA alleles at a false discovery rate of 0.05. Roughly uniform sequencing depth across donors was assumed in presence/absence analyses, although this assumption may not hold. According to a later genetic analysis, donors in an Asian-associated ancestry cluster had fewer N-insertions in productive TCRs than the approximately 710-donor mean. A later analysis reported that several top co-occurrence clusters appeared linked to parvovirus B19, influenza, CMV and Epstein-Barr virus. In the study, around 150 TCR beta chains were listed as associated with cytomegalovirus. Across donors, most TCR sequences were observed very rarely, whereas some public TCRs were present in many individuals. In both the original and validation cohorts, the classifier was reported to diagnose cytomegalovirus status with high specificity and sensitivity. A few of the identified cytomegalovirus-associated TCR beta chains were confirmed in vitro to be specific for cytomegalovirus antigens. In an earlier analysis of around 500 of the donors, most TCR beta V segments appeared in productive rearrangements about 87% or about 30% of the time, broadly matching IMGT annotations. In a later analysis, most CMV-associated TCR beta chains were found to appear HLA-restricted, with HLA associations seemingly driven largely by CMV exposure. Assigning TCR associations to individual alleles was difficult when HLA alleles, especially DR and DQ, strongly co-occurred. A further reported finding was that TCR beta sequences accurately predicted the HLA-A and HLA-B alleles for most subjects in the first cohort.

The specimen sequenced was PBMCs. The source of this sequence is a man younger than 35 in good health and CMV-seronegative.

The sequence in DNA is TGTGCCAGCAGGACCGGACAGGGAATCAGTGAAAAACTGTTTTTT. The translation is CASRTGQGISEKLFF. The chain is made from TRBV6-5 and TRBJ1-4, and 8 bases in between align with TRBD1. CDR1 and CDR2, per the germline V gene, are MNHEY and SVGAGI. Including the terminal cysteine and phenylalanine, the CDR3 comprises 15 residues. The only DNA kept is the CDR3, 45 bases in frame from the first base. Trimming leaves V shorter by 6 bases and J shorter by 7 bases, with the junction holding 10 bases beyond the gene matches.